This T cell receptor (beta chain) was retrieved from a study of T-cell reconstitution after alpha-beta-depleted transplantation in children. The CDR3 has 14 residues. V was clipped by 7 bases and J by 7 bases; unmatched bases: 9. Using unique molecular identifiers, the investigators prepared the TCRbeta library. Each CDR3 protein is one row after TCRdb ran MiXCR on the PCR reads. The sample holds around 700,000 distinct CDR3 sequences, around 14% seen once. The input for sequencing was PBMCs, taken before TCRalphabeta/CD19-depleted stem cell transplant. The genes are TRBV12-3 or TRBV12-4 and TRBJ2-3; 9 nucleotides line up with TRBD2. The sequence came from a girl aged 2 to 10 with congenital amegakaryocytic thrombocytopenia, due to receive a stem cell transplant. CDR3 sequence (DNA): TGTGCCAGCAACAAGCGGGAGGAAAAATATACGCAGTATTTT. It codes for CASNKREEKYTQYF.